This is a list of T cell receptor beta chains from one sample in a study of T-cell reconstitution after alpha-beta-depleted transplantation in children. TCRdb used MiXCR to reprocess the PCR reads, holding one entry per CDR3 protein. The data hold about 460,000 distinct CDR3 sequences, with over 10% observed a single time. The sequencing used PBMCs, mostly from graft donor cells, collected 180 days after TCRalphabeta/CD19-depleted stem cell transplant. These receptors came from a female patient aged 2-15 years who had a stem cell transplant for aplastic anemia, so the T cells may come from the graft donor. Each CDR3 is given with its conserved first and last residue. Expanded clones are given a class, and other clones once, few, many or no size at all.

V gene: TRBV12-3/TRBV12-4; clone size: -; J gene: TRBJ1-1; CDR3 protein: CASSPMRSTGYTEAFF
V gene: TRBV28; clone size: many; J gene: TRBJ2-7; CDR3 protein: CASSTGQGFYEQYF
V gene: TRBV20-1; clone size: few; J gene: TRBJ2-5; CDR3 protein: CSARGIRGRETQYF
V gene: TRBV28; clone size: few; J gene: TRBJ2-7; CDR3 protein: CASSPRTSGPGYEQYF
V gene: TRBV29-1; clone size: many; J gene: TRBJ1-5; CDR3 protein: CSVGQGIYQPQHF
V gene: TRBV7-2; clone size: -; J gene: TRBJ2-2; CDR3 protein: CASSYKPGEYHKRELFF
V gene: TRBV4-3; clone size: -; J gene: TRBJ2-7; CDR3 protein: CASSQGWGGSYEQYF
V gene: TRBV5-1; clone size: -; J gene: TRBJ2-2; CDR3 protein: CASSDRATNTGELFF
V gene: TRBV28; clone size: once; J gene: TRBJ2-3; CDR3 protein: CASSSGPATDTQYF
V gene: TRBV20-1; clone size: few; J gene: TRBJ2-1; CDR3 protein: CSARLGHNEQFF
V gene: TRBV7-9; clone size: -; J gene: TRBJ2-1; CDR3 protein: CASTGITYNEQFF
V gene: TRBV28; clone size: few; J gene: TRBJ2-7; CDR3 protein: CASSLPPPPGQGNEQYF
V gene: TRBV20-1; clone size: -; J gene: TRBJ2-4; CDR3 protein: CSAPGQGAENIQYF
V gene: TRBV4-3; clone size: -; J gene: TRBJ1-2; CDR3 protein: CASSEADSLYYGYTF
V gene: TRBV10-3; clone size: -; J gene: TRBJ1-2; CDR3 protein: CAISATLTGGYGYTF
V gene: TRBV10-3; clone size: -; J gene: TRBJ2-5; CDR3 protein: CAIAHQGQETQYF
V gene: TRBV4-2; clone size: few; J gene: TRBJ2-1; CDR3 protein: CASSQDGSRERNEQFF
V gene: TRBV7-9; clone size: -; J gene: TRBJ1-5; CDR3 protein: CASAGRDLQLQHF
V gene: TRBV6-2/TRBV6-3; clone size: few; J gene: TRBJ2-1; CDR3 protein: CASSSQSGGSTSYNEQFF
V gene: TRBV5-1; clone size: few; J gene: TRBJ2-3; CDR3 protein: CASRVLAGASDTQYF
V gene: TRBV12-3/TRBV12-4; clone size: -; J gene: TRBJ1-2; CDR3 protein: CASMEGPSGGYTF
V gene: TRBV9; clone size: -; J gene: TRBJ2-2; CDR3 protein: CASSVSGTSVAHTGELFF
V gene: TRBV4-3; clone size: few; J gene: TRBJ2-5; CDR3 protein: CASSQEGRGLIQETQYF
V gene: TRBV18; clone size: -; J gene: TRBJ1-3; CDR3 protein: CASSPPGVTSGNTIYF
V gene: TRBV11-2; clone size: few; J gene: TRBJ2-3; CDR3 protein: CASSSLVALGLVF
V gene: TRBV20-1; clone size: -; J gene: TRBJ2-1; CDR3 protein: CSAREEQFF
V gene: TRBV27; clone size: few; J gene: TRBJ2-5; CDR3 protein: CASSFWGQKETQYF
V gene: TRBV5-1; clone size: -; J gene: TRBJ1-2; CDR3 protein: CASSLGTSADYGYTF
V gene: TRBV4-3; clone size: -; J gene: TRBJ2-2; CDR3 protein: CASSQDPGLAVNTGELFF
V gene: TRBV3-1; clone size: -; J gene: TRBJ2-3; CDR3 protein: CASTLGQGTDTQYF
V gene: TRBV5-1; clone size: few; J gene: TRBJ2-5; CDR3 protein: CASSPLGRMETQYF
V gene: TRBV30; clone size: -; J gene: TRBJ1-3; CDR3 protein: CAWSVGQPRNTIYF
V gene: TRBV10-3; clone size: few; J gene: TRBJ2-6; CDR3 protein: CAISGGTKLSGANVLTF
V gene: TRBV12-3/TRBV12-4; clone size: many; J gene: TRBJ2-7; CDR3 protein: CASSSSGYEQYF
V gene: TRBV7-2; clone size: -; J gene: TRBJ1-5; CDR3 protein: CASSLGGTARPQHF
V gene: TRBV7-2; clone size: -; J gene: TRBJ2-7; CDR3 protein: CASSRSDRSYEQYF
V gene: TRBV12-3/TRBV12-4; clone size: -; J gene: TRBJ2-7; CDR3 protein: CASSFISGKPYEQYF
V gene: TRBV28; clone size: -; J gene: TRBJ2-3; CDR3 protein: CASSPNPGQGRVYSTDTQYF
V gene: TRBV7-8; clone size: many; J gene: TRBJ2-3; CDR3 protein: CASSFGSTGTDTQYF
V gene: TRBV12-3/TRBV12-4; clone size: many; J gene: TRBJ2-1; CDR3 protein: CASSLTSTSGEQFF
V gene: TRBV5-8; clone size: -; J gene: TRBJ2-1; CDR3 protein: CASSGDSGLSSYNEQFF
V gene: TRBV28; clone size: few; J gene: TRBJ2-1; CDR3 protein: CASSTLTGTSINEQFF
V gene: TRBV6-1; clone size: few; J gene: TRBJ2-3; CDR3 protein: CASSKPTSGGTDTQYF
V gene: TRBV19; clone size: -; J gene: TRBJ2-5; CDR3 protein: CASSTPGPQTQYF
V gene: TRBV20-1; clone size: -; J gene: TRBJ2-5; CDR3 protein: CSGKTRQETQYF
V gene: TRBV4-3; clone size: few; J gene: TRBJ2-4; CDR3 protein: CASSQEGGTGGSKNIQYF
V gene: TRBV7-8; clone size: -; J gene: TRBJ2-1; CDR3 protein: CASSLAPLAGDYNEQFF
V gene: TRBV25-1; clone size: -; J gene: TRBJ2-7; CDR3 protein: CASSATGSPSYEQYF
V gene: TRBV7-2; clone size: few; J gene: TRBJ2-3; CDR3 protein: CASSLGLAATTDTQYF
V gene: TRBV7-6; clone size: many; J gene: TRBJ2-1; CDR3 protein: CASSLGIARYNEQFF